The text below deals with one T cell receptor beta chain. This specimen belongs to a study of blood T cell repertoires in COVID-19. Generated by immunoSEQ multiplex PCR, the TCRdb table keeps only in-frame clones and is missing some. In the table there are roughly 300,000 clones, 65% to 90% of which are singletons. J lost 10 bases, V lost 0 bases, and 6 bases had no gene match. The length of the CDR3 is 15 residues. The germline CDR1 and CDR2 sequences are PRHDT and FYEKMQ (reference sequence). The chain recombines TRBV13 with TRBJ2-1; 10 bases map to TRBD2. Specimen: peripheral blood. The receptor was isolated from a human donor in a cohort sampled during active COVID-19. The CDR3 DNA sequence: TGTGCCAGCAGCTTAGGGCTAGCGGGGGTCCTCGAGCAGTTCTTC. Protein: CASSLGLAGVLEQFF. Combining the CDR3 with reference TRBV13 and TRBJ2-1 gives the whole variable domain AAGVIQSPRHLIKEKRETATLKCYPIPRHDTVYWYQQGPGQDPQFLISFYEKMQSDKGSIPDRFSAQQFSDYHSELNMSSLELGDSALYFCASSLGLAGVLEQFFGPGTRLTVL.